The 24 T cell receptor beta chains in this list originate from one sample, sequenced in a study of T cells after yellow fever vaccination. TCRdb recomputed calls from the 5' RACE reads with MiXCR, one row per CDR3 protein. Here the sample spans approximately 61,000 distinct CDR3 sequences, more than 5.5% being singletons. The sequencing here drew on CD8+ T cells sorted from PBMCs, taken on the day of the first yellow fever vaccination. Source of these receptors: a man aged 18 to 29 who received the YFV17D yellow fever vaccine.

The rearrangement joins TRBV30 to TRBJ1-4; TRBD1 agrees at 7 bases. V lost 6 bases, J lost 7 bases, and 2 bases stayed unmatched. Germline loops: CDR1 GTSNPN, CDR2 SVGIG (reference sequence). The CDR3 length is 11 residues. The DNA of the CDR3 is TGTGCCTGCGAGGGGGCTGAAAAACTGTTTTTT. Its translation is CACEGAEKLFF.

The V and J genes are TRBV7-2 and TRBJ2-2, with D perhaps TRBD1 or TRBD2 (5 bases each). Germline-derived CDR1 and CDR2 are SGHTA and FQGNSA. V lost 2 bases to trimming and J lost 0 bases, with 13 bases between them. CDR3 size: 17 residues. The CDR3 loop reads CASSLSPGRTNTGELFF. The DNA for the CDR3 is TGTGCCAGCAGCTTATCCCCGGGACGGACGAACACCGGGGAGCTGTTTTTT.

There are many counts of this clonotype. This sequence joins TRBV5-8 and TRBJ2-5; unclear D gene. The CDR3 runs to 12 residues. Between the trimmed V and J ends, which lost 1 base and 5 bases, there was a span of 6 bases. CDR1 is SGHTS, CDR2 YDEGEE, per germline. CDR3 bases: TGTGCCAGCAGCTTGAGGGCCGAGACCCAGTACTTC. It yields the protein CASSLRAETQYF.

In its sample, this clonotype was seen a few times. The CDR3 sequence is CASRSGQETQYF. For the CDR3, the DNA is TGTGCCAGCAGAAGCGGCCAAGAGACCCAGTACTTC. The J gene is TRBJ2-5, the V gene TRBV25-1, with D perhaps matching TRBD2 (5 bases). CDR1 and CDR2 (germline): MGHDK, SYGVNS. The CDR3 consists of 12 residues. The V end lost 6 bases, the J end lost 1 base, and 6 bases lay between the germline ends.

This clonotype was observed many times. The CDR3 region is CASRTFDGSGTDTQYF. CDR3 DNA sequence: TGTGCCAGCAGGACTTTCGACGGGTCTGGCACAGATACGCAGTATTTT. The chain has TRBV27 and TRBJ2-3, with D unclear. V lost 6 bases and J 1 base, leaving 17 bases between the germline ends. Germline-derived CDR1 and CDR2 are MNHEY and SMNVEV (reference sequence). This CDR3 has 16 residues.

Only a few counts were recorded for this clonotype. The V and J genes are TRBV6-2 or TRBV6-3 and TRBJ2-1, with D perhaps given as TRBD1 or TRBD2 (5 bases each). This CDR3 comprises 15 residues. Trimming stripped 6 bases from V and 0 bases from J, with 12 bases between. Per the germline V gene, CDR1 is MNHEY and CDR2 is SVGEGT. In DNA, the CDR3 is TGTGCCAGCAGACGGGACGCAAGCTCCTACAATGAGCAGTTCTTC. This encodes CASRRDASSYNEQFF.

This clonotype showed up many times. This chain joins TRBV5-1 and TRBJ2-7; D gene ambiguous. Germline V CDR1 and CDR2: SGHRS, YFSETQ. CDR3 length equals 15 residues. Deletions cut 0 bases from V and 2 bases from J, with 12 bases between. The DNA for the CDR3 is TGCGCCAGCAGCTTGGAGATTGGATCCACCTACGAGCAGTACTTC. Protein product: CASSLEIGSTYEQYF. The entire variable domain, with the rest obtained from reference TRBV5-1 and TRBJ2-7, is as follows: KAGVTQTPRYLIKTRGQQVTLSCSPISGHRSVSWYQQTPGQGLQFLFEYFSETQRNKGNFPGRFSGRQFSNSRSEMNVSTLELGDSALYLCASSLEIGSTYEQYFGPGTRLTVT.

The chain employs TRBV4-1 and TRBJ2-3; D not certain. CDR1 and CDR2 from the germline V gene are MGHRA and YSYEKL. The CDR3 sequence is 17 residues long. V lost 0 bases and J lost 2, with 15 bases in between. In nucleotides, the CDR3 is TGCGCCAGCAGCCAAGAGGATTCGAGTTCGCCCACAGATACGCAGTATTTT. It yields the protein CASSQEDSSSPTDTQYF.

This clonotype appeared many times. The chain employs TRBV3-1 and TRBJ2-3; 12 positions agree with TRBD2. Germline lookup yields CDR1 LGHDT and CDR2 YNNKEL (reference sequence). The CDR3 contains 18 residues. J lost 0 bases, V lost 1 base, and 5 bases had no gene match. The CDR3 spells CASSQGLAGVTSTDTQYF. CDR3 in DNA: TGTGCCAGCAGCCAAGGACTAGCGGGGGTTACTAGCACAGATACGCAGTATTTT.

This clonotype was observed at least ten times. The rearrangement uses TRBV20-1 and TRBJ2-1; 12 bases map to TRBD2. There are 15 residues in the CDR3. Germline loops: CDR1 DFQATT, CDR2 SNEGSKA (reference sequence). V was pared by 3 bases and J by 4 bases, with 4 bases of the junction left unmatched. In DNA form, the CDR3 reads TGCAGTGCTAGTGCCGGGACTAGCGGGTACAATGAGCAGTTCTTC. It yields the protein CSASAGTSGYNEQFF.

This clonotype was seen ten or more times. The rearrangement uses TRBV12-3 or TRBV12-4 and TRBJ2-5; TRBD1 or TRBD2 may be the D gene (5 bases each). V lost 6 bases to trimming and J lost 7 bases, with 15 bases between them. The CDR3 has 13 amino acids. The CDR3 region is CASSRDPPGTQYF. CDR3 nucleotide sequence: TGTGCCAGCAGCCGGGACCCCCCCGGGACCCAGTACTTC.

The genes are TRBV11-2 and TRBJ2-1; 7 bases agree with TRBD2. Trimming at V came to 3 bases and at J to 1 base, leaving 9 bases not matched to a gene. CDR3 length equals 17 residues. The V gene's germline CDR1 is SGHAT and CDR2 FQNNGV. The CDR3 region is CASSFSGVSGSYNEQFF. The DNA for the CDR3 is TGTGCCAGCAGCTTTAGTGGGGTTAGCGGGTCCTACAATGAGCAGTTCTTC.

About this clonotype itself: The junction differs from germline at one of its ends, possibly a read error. V gene TRBV12-3 or TRBV12-4 combines with J gene TRBJ2-1; D is tentatively TRBD1 or TRBD2 (5 bases each). This CDR3 is built from 10 residues. CDR3 residues: CASSGTGPIF. Written as DNA, the CDR3 is TGTGCCAGCAGCGGGACGGGGCCGATCTTC.

This clonotype occurred a few times. The chain couples TRBV28 to TRBJ1-5; no clear D. The CDR3 is made up of 13 amino acids. The germline V and J ends were trimmed by 5 bases and 9 bases, with 14 bases remaining between them. The germline CDR1 and CDR2 sequences are MDHEN and SYDVKM. The CDR3 DNA follows: TGTGCCAGCAGTCCGTTCACAAAGAGGCCCCAGCATTTT. Translating gives CASSPFTKRPQHF. Looking up the rest from reference TRBV28 and TRBJ1-5 gives the full variable domain: DVKVTQSSRYLVKRTGEKVFLECVQDMDHENMFWYRQDPGLGLRLIYFSYDVKMKEKGDIPEGYSVSREKKERFSLILESASTNQTSMYLCASSPFTKRPQHFGDGTRLSIL.

This clonotype showed up just a few times. J is TRBJ2-5 and V is TRBV27, with D perhaps matching TRBD1 or TRBD2 (5 bases each). Germline V gene sequence: CDR1 MNHEY, CDR2 SMNVEV (reference sequence). The CDR3 covers 13 residues. Trimming took 5 bases from V and 7 from J, leaving 14 bases between them. The CDR3 loop reads CASSPWGGGTQYF. The CDR3 nucleotides are TGTGCCAGCAGTCCTTGGGGTGGGGGGACCCAGTACTTC.

This clonotype was observed many times. The CDR3 nucleotides are TGTGCCAGCAGCGACCCAGCGGGGGCATCAGATACGCAGTATTTT. It is translated as CASSDPAGASDTQYF. The chain joins TRBV2 to TRBJ2-3; 8 bases agree with TRBD2. This CDR3 comprises 15 residues. Germline assignment: CDR1 SNHLY and CDR2 FYNNEI. Unmatched junction bases numbered 9, after V lost 6 bases and J lost 4 bases.

This clonotype has a count of ten or more. V and J are TRBV7-6 and TRBJ1-1, with TRBD1 matching 9 bases. The length of the CDR3 is 17 residues. V lost 1 base and J lost 5; bases outside the gene matches: 11. Germline CDR1 reads SGHVS; CDR2 reads FNYEAQ. CDR3 loop: CASSLGPGQGSETEAFF. In DNA, the CDR3 is TGTGCCAGCAGCTTAGGACCGGGACAGGGATCGGAAACTGAAGCTTTCTTT.

In its sample, this clonotype was seen many times. This chain connects TRBV4-3 to TRBJ2-2, with 7 bases matching TRBD1. The junction had 6 bases not matched to a gene; V was cut back by 4 bases and J by 4 bases. This CDR3 contains 15 residues. The V gene's germline CDR1 is LGHNA and CDR2 YSLEER. The CDR3, as DNA: TGCGCCAGCAGCCCAGCGACAGGGAGCACCGGGGAGCTGTTTTTT. It codes for CASSPATGSTGELFF.

This clonotype was observed at least ten times. The V gene is TRBV4-3, the J gene TRBJ2-7; D may be TRBD1 (5 bases). The germline V and J ends were trimmed by 0 bases and 7 bases, with 25 bases remaining between them. CDR1 and CDR2 (germline): LGHNA, YSLEER. The length of the CDR3 is 18 residues. This CDR3 reads CASSQDALNYGHRYEQYF. In DNA, the CDR3 is TGCGCCAGCAGCCAAGATGCTTTAAACTACGGACACCGGTATGAGCAGTACTTC.

This chain links TRBV6-2 or TRBV6-3 with TRBJ2-5, with 8 bases that match TRBD1. The CDR3 is 12 amino acids. Unmatched junction bases numbered 8, after V lost 7 bases and J lost 10 bases. From germline, CDR1 is MNHEY and CDR2 SVGEGT. The CDR3 region is CASTPDRVDQYF. The CDR3 nucleotides are TGTGCCAGCACCCCGGACAGGGTGGACCAGTACTTC.

The chain carries TRBV4-2 and TRBJ2-7, with D possibly being TRBD1 (6 bases). The CDR3 contains 15 residues. Trimming took off 0 bases at V and 5 bases at J, with 14 bases between the two ends. Germline CDR1 LGHNA, CDR2 YNFKEQ. Written as DNA, the CDR3 is TGTGCCAGCAGCCAAGACCCCTCCAGGGGCCACGAGCAGTACTTC. It yields the protein CASSQDPSRGHEQYF.

This clonotype has more than one count but fewer than ten. This chain joins TRBV5-1 and TRBJ1-5; D is perhaps TRBD1 (6 bases). The CDR3 covers 14 residues. Trimming left V 4 bases short and J 5 bases short, with 13 bases between. The germline gives CDR1 SGHRS, CDR2 YFSETQ. The CDR3 spells CASSPNPGDQPQHF. The CDR3 nucleotides read TGCGCCAGCAGCCCCAATCCAGGGGATCAGCCCCAGCATTTT.

Turning to this clonotype: A much larger clone differs from this one at a single base, so this may be a read error. The gene calls are TRBV9 and TRBJ2-5, with unresolved D. Germline V gene data show CDR1 as SGDLS and CDR2 as YYNGEE. The CDR3 is made up of 13 amino acids. Written as DNA, the CDR3 is TGTGCCAGCCGCGTAGGCTCAGAAGAGACCCAGTACTTC. Translating it yields CASRVGSEETQYF.

The chain uses TRBV4-3 and TRBJ1-6; 10 bases line up with TRBD1. Unmatched junction bases numbered 3, after V lost 3 bases and J lost 7 bases. The length of the CDR3 is 15 residues. CDR1 is LGHNA, CDR2 YSLEER, per germline. The CDR3: CASSHGTGENSPLHF. CDR3 coding DNA: TGCGCCAGCAGCCATGGGACAGGGGAAAATTCACCCCTCCACTTT.